This is a list of T cell receptor beta chains from one sample in a study of blood T cell repertoires in COVID-19. Profiling relied on immunoSEQ multiplex PCR, and the TCRdb table lists in-frame clones only, not all of them. This repertoire shows under 100,000 clones, around 83% found once; its top ten account for about a sixth. The material sequenced was peripheral blood. The receptors stem from an older woman with acute or convalescent COVID-19. Both conserved end residues are part of each CDR3. D genes are given only for firm matches. Clone size appears in some rows only: once, few, many, or a class for an expanded clone.

j_gene,v_gene,d_gene,abundance,CDR3nt,CDR3aa
TRBJ1-1,TRBV10-1,-,-,TGCGCCAGCAGCGGAGGGGGGGTGTTGGCTGAAGCTTTCTTT,CASSGGGVLAEAFF
TRBJ1-1,TRBV5-1,TRBD1,-,TGCGCCAGCAGCTTGGCCATTTGGACAGGGGGGAAAGAAGCTTTCTTT,CASSLAIWTGGKEAFF
TRBJ1-1,TRBV11-3,-,-,TGTGCCAGCAGCTTAGTCGGAGGTCGCCCGAACACTGAAGCTTTCTTT,CASSLVGGRPNTEAFF
TRBJ2-3,TRBV11-3,TRBD2,-,TGTGCCAGCAGCTTGCTAGCGGAGGATACGCAGTATTTT,CASSLLAEDTQYF
TRBJ1-6,TRBV24-1,TRBD1,-,TGTGCCACCAGTGATGGGGGCCGGCGGGACAGGCGAAATTCACCCCTCCACTTT,CATSDGGRRDRRNSPLHF
TRBJ1-5,TRBV5-1,TRBD1,once,TGCGCCAGCAGCTCCGGGACAGAGGATCAGCCCCAGCATTTT,CASSSGTEDQPQHF
TRBJ2-3,TRBV5-1,-,-,TGCGCCAGCAGCCCCAGCGGTAGCGGTAGCACAGATACGCAGTATTTT,CASSPSGSGSTDTQYF
TRBJ1-6,TRBV4-3,TRBD1,-,TGCGCCAGCAGCCTGACAGGGACTGCCTCACCCCTCCACTTT,CASSLTGTASPLHF
TRBJ1-5,TRBV30,-,-,TGTGCCTGGAGTGGCACAGGGATGTATAGCAATCAGCCCCAGCATTTT,CAWSGTGMYSNQPQHF
TRBJ2-2,TRBV7-3,TRBD2,once,TGTGCCAGCAGCTGGACTAGCGGGGGCGCGGTCACCGGGGAGCTGTTTTTT,CASSWTSGGAVTGELFF
TRBJ1-1,TRBV5-1,-,-,TGCGCCAGCAGCCCCATGCCCCAGGGAGGGGACACTGAAGCTTTCTTT,CASSPMPQGGDTEAFF
TRBJ2-7,TRBV29-1,TRBD2,-,TGCAGCGTTGCAGGGACTAGCGGGAGTGTGAGCTCCTACGAGCAGTACTTC,CSVAGTSGSVSSYEQYF
TRBJ1-1,TRBV7-3,-,few,TGTGCCAGCAGCTCCTTAGCGGGGAACACTGAAGCTTTCTTT,CASSSLAGNTEAFF
TRBJ2-2,TRBV10-2,-,-,TGCGCCAGCAGTGAGTATGGGGACACCTCGAACACCGGGGAGCTGTTTTTT,CASSEYGDTSNTGELFF
TRBJ1-5,TRBV6-2/TRBV6-3,-,-,TGTGCCAGCAGCCCAGGAGAAGCTAGCAATCAGCCCCAGCATTTT,CASSPGEASNQPQHF
TRBJ2-3,TRBV7-2,-,-,TGTGCCAGCAGCTTAGCCCGCAGGACTAGCACAGATACGCAGTATTTT,CASSLARRTSTDTQYF
TRBJ2-2,TRBV9,TRBD2,-,TGTGCCAGCAGACCTCGGGGTAGCGGGGACACCGGGGAGCTGTTTTTT,CASRPRGSGDTGELFF
TRBJ2-1,TRBV11-3,-,-,TGTGCCAGCAGCTTTCTCCAGGGAGGACCGTTCTTC,CASSFLQGGPFF
TRBJ1-5,TRBV30,TRBD1,-,TGTGCCTGGGGGACAGGGGGAGATCAGCCCCAGCATTTT,CAWGTGGDQPQHF
TRBJ1-5,TRBV6-2/TRBV6-3,TRBD1,-,TGTGCCAGCAGTGGACAGGCCTTTAGCAATCAGCCCCAGCATTTT,CASSGQAFSNQPQHF
TRBJ2-7,TRBV7-8,TRBD2,once,TGTGCCAGCAGCTTTATCAGCGGGGCTAGCGGCCCCTACGAGCAGTACTTC,CASSFISGASGPYEQYF
TRBJ2-2,TRBV30,-,-,TGTGCCTGGAGTCCACCGGGCGGGGAGCTGTTTTTT,CAWSPPGGELFF
TRBJ2-4,TRBV7-2,-,-,TGTGCCAGCAGCTTAGGAGCGGGACACAGAAACATTCAGTACTTC,CASSLGAGHRNIQYF
TRBJ1-1,TRBV6-5,-,-,TGTGCCAGCACCGTCACGACAGTGAACACTGAAGCTTTCTTT,CASTVTTVNTEAFF
TRBJ2-6,TRBV4-1,-,once,TGCGCCAGCAGCCAAGATTGGGGGGATTGGGCCAACGTCCTGACTTTC,CASSQDWGDWANVLTF
TRBJ1-1,TRBV7-2,-,-,TGTGCCAGCAGCTTAGGCAGGGCAGCTTTCTTT,CASSLGRAAFF
TRBJ1-1,TRBV6-5,-,once,TGTGCCAGCAGTTATCTAGACGGGAACACTGAAGCTTTCTTT,CASSYLDGNTEAFF
TRBJ2-3,TRBV5-1,TRBD1,-,TGCGCCAGCACGACAGGGGGCGCAGAAGATACGCAGTATTTT,CASTTGGAEDTQYF
TRBJ2-4,TRBV6-5,TRBD2,few,TGTGCCAGCAGGCCCCCGGGGGGAGCCAAAAACATTCAGTACTTC,CASRPPGGAKNIQYF